A single sample gave rise to the 6 T cell receptor beta chains below, sequenced in a study of CD8+CD57+ T cells in acquired aplastic anemia (dated by TCRdb to 2016 to 2019). The instrument was an Illumina HiSeq 2000. Genomic DNA was used as template for profiling of TCR beta VDJ combinations and CDR3 sequences. The public sequencing data were trimmed at Q25 with fastp and processed into clonotypes with MiXCR by TCRdb, which kept only in-frame beta chains. Rows with a matching CDR3 protein are joined into one entry that keeps the most common DNA and genes. Recorded for this sample are under 200,000 distinct CDR3 sequences; about two thirds of them occurred a single time. Jointly, the top ten make up approximately 50% of the sample. Expansion of CD8+CD57+ cells had been shown by flow cytometry in the patients chosen for sequencing. The source material was sorted CD4+, CD8+, or CD8+CD57+ T cells (not recorded which) from PBMCs. Source of these receptors: a human donor with aplastic anemia.

V and J are TRBV20-1 and TRBJ2-1, with 7 positions matching TRBD1. Germline CDR1 is DFQATT and CDR2 is SNEGSKA (reference sequence). This CDR3 comprises 16 residues. J lost 4 bases, V lost 0 bases, and 9 bases had no gene match. CDR3 protein: CSARDPGTAMYNEQFF. The CDR3 DNA reads as TGCAGTGCTAGAGACCCCGGGACAGCGATGTACAATGAGCAGTTCTTC.

This sequence joins TRBV20-1 and TRBJ2-5, with a tentative D call TRBD2 (7 bases). V was cut by 1 base and J by 2 bases, with 17 bases left in between. This CDR3 is built from 16 residues. Germline CDR1 reads DFQATT; CDR2 reads SNEGSKA (reference sequence). The CDR3 loop is CSARALKGGGQETQYF. CDR3 sequence (DNA): TGCAGTGCTAGAGCCCTTAAGGGGGGGGGACAAGAGACCCAGTACTTC.

A few counts support this clonotype. This chain connects TRBV7-9 to TRBJ1-5; D not certain. V shed 6 bases and J shed 0 bases, with 9 bases lying between them. Germline CDR1 and CDR2: SEHNR and FQNEAQ (reference sequence). The CDR3 length is 14 residues. The CDR3 DNA reads TGTGCCAGCAGGCCCAGCAATAGCAATCAGCCCCAGCATTTT. It encodes CASRPSNSNQPQHF.

The rearrangement uses TRBV2 and TRBJ1-1; the D is unclear. The length of the CDR3 is 11 residues. Germline V gene data show CDR1 as SNHLY and CDR2 as FYNNEI. Between the trimmed V and J ends, which lost 1 base and 6 bases, there was a span of 3 bases. CDR3 nucleotide sequence: TGTGCCAGCAGTGAAGGACCTGAAGCTTTCTTT. Translation gives CASSEGPEAFF.

The DNA of the CDR3 is TGTGCCACCAGCAATCACAGGGGGCAGGGGTATGGCTACACCTTC. Amino acids: CATSNHRGQGYGYTF. The V call is TRBV15, the J call TRBJ1-2, with 9 bases matching TRBD1. This CDR3 contains 15 residues. CDR1 and CDR2 from the germline V gene are LNHNV and YYDKDF (reference sequence). V lost 4 bases and J lost 5; bases outside the gene matches: 8.

The chain employs TRBV19 and TRBJ1-2, with 10 positions matching TRBD1. Trimming removed 2 bases from V and 4 bases from J; junction bases left unmatched: 7. Germline CDR1 and CDR2: LNHDA and SQIVND (reference sequence). CDR3 length equals 16 residues. CDR3 region: CASSIIPDRGIYGYTF. CDR3 bases: TGTGCCAGTAGTATAATTCCGGACAGGGGGATCTATGGCTACACCTTC.